Following are 25 T cell receptor beta chains from one sample sequenced in a study of T cells in Graves' hyperthyroidism and ophthalmopathy. Regions amplified from RNA transcripts were the TCR beta CDR3 regions. The primer set for the first-round RT-PCR of the TCR CDR3 was HTBI. One entry per CDR3 protein, called by TCRdb with MiXCR from the multiplex PCR reads. The table shows 700,000 or so distinct CDR3 sequences, with around 15% occurring only once. Sequences were obtained from blood. Receptor source: a man younger than 35 with Graves' hyperthyroidism.

This clonotype has a count of ten or more. This chain connects TRBV6-1 to TRBJ1-5; D perhaps matches TRBD1 (6 bases). CDR1 is MNHNS, CDR2 SASEGT, per germline. CDR3 size: 14 residues. V gave up 6 bases and J gave up 5 bases, with 14 bases separating them. The CDR3 region has the DNA TGTGCCAGCAGCCCTCGGGGGGCTTATCAGCCCCAGCATTTT. Translating it yields CASSPRGAYQPQHF.

This clonotype appeared many times. This sequence joins TRBV24-1 and TRBJ2-1, with D possibly matching TRBD2 (5 bases). Germline-derived CDR1 and CDR2 are KGHDR and SFDVKD. This CDR3 has 15 amino acids. Trimming took off 5 bases at V and 6 bases at J, with 16 bases between the two ends. This CDR3 reads CATSASTEVLNEQFF. DNA of the CDR3: TGTGCCACCAGTGCATCCACGGAGGTTCTCAATGAGCAGTTCTTC.

This clonotype was observed at least ten times. The chain recombines TRBV2 with TRBJ1-6; D remains unclear. Trimming removed 6 bases at V and 0 bases at J, with 6 bases between. This CDR3 spans 14 amino acids. From germline, CDR1 is SNHLY and CDR2 FYNNEI. CDR3 region: CASREGSYNSPLHF. For the CDR3, the DNA is TGTGCCAGCAGAGAGGGCTCCTATAATTCACCCCTCCACTTT.

The V call is TRBV5-4, the J call TRBJ2-2, with a tentative D call TRBD2 (6 bases). The V gene lost 2 bases and the J gene lost 7 bases, with 18 bases spanning the gap. The CDR3 extends over 16 amino acids. The V gene's germline CDR1 is SGHNT and CDR2 YYREEE (reference sequence). In DNA, the CDR3 is TGTGCCAGCAGCTTCTTGGTCGCGGGAAGGATCGGGGAGCTGTTTTTT. Residues: CASSFLVAGRIGELFF.

This clonotype was observed at least ten times. This chain joins TRBV30 and TRBJ1-1, with a tentative D call TRBD1 (6 bases). V was cut by 2 bases and J by 6 bases, with 16 bases left in between. The germline CDR1 and CDR2 sequences are GTSNPN and SVGIG (reference sequence). There are 14 residues in the CDR3. As DNA, the CDR3 is TGTGCCTGGAGTCCCCGAGGGGGAGGTGCTGAAGCTTTCTTT. Translating it yields CAWSPRGGGAEAFF.

This chain connects TRBV11-1 to TRBJ2-1, with 7 bases fitting TRBD2. J was trimmed by 3 bases and V by 2 bases; bases with no gene match: 13. CDR3 size: 18 residues. Germline CDR1 reads SGHAT; CDR2 reads FQDESV (reference sequence). CDR3 sequence reads: CASSLRALPGGSYNEQFF. In nucleotides, the CDR3 is TGTGCCAGCAGCTTAAGAGCCCTGCCGGGCGGGAGCTACAATGAGCAGTTCTTC.

Ten or more counts support this clonotype. V usage is TRBV7-9 and J usage is TRBJ2-3, with 7 bases that match TRBD1. The trim removed 5 bases at V and 3 bases at J, leaving 8 bases unmatched. The CDR3 loop spans 15 amino acids. Germline lookup yields CDR1 SEHNR and CDR2 FQNEAQ (reference sequence). CDR3 in amino acids: CASSPDRVATDTQYF. In DNA form, the CDR3 reads TGTGCCAGCAGCCCCGACAGGGTCGCTACAGATACGCAGTATTTT.

This clonotype appeared many times. The V gene is TRBV12-3 or TRBV12-4, the J gene TRBJ1-5; weak D call: TRBD1 (6 bases). This CDR3 spans 15 amino acids. Deletions cut 6 bases from V and 5 bases from J, with 17 bases between. CDR3: CASSLLGTQDQPQHF. CDR3 sequence (DNA): TGTGCCAGCAGCCTCCTCGGGACACAAGATCAGCCCCAGCATTTT.

This clonotype has ten or more counts. The genes are TRBV2 and TRBJ1-2; a possible D gene is TRBD1 (5 bases). CDR3 length: 11 residues. Germline assignment: CDR1 SNHLY and CDR2 FYNNEI. V was cut by 6 bases and J by 4 bases, with 6 bases left in between. This CDR3 reads CASRGTYGYTF. DNA for the CDR3: TGTGCCAGCAGGGGGACCTATGGCTACACCTTC.

The V gene is TRBV7-9, the J gene TRBJ2-3; D is undetermined. Trimming stripped 1 base from V and 2 bases from J, with 7 bases between. From germline, CDR1 is SEHNR and CDR2 FQNEAQ (reference sequence). This CDR3 region has 14 residues. This CDR3 reads CASSLELVTDTQYF. In nucleotides, the CDR3 is TGTGCCAGCAGCTTAGAGCTGGTCACAGATACGCAGTATTTT.

There are many counts of this clonotype. The gene calls are TRBV18 and TRBJ1-1; tentatively, D is TRBD1 (5 bases). The ends were cut back, 6 bases at V and 3 bases at J, with 8 bases in the middle. This CDR3 comprises 12 residues. CDR1 KGHSH and CDR2 LQKENI come from the germline V gene. The CDR3 sequence is CASSPRDTEAFF. In DNA, the CDR3 is TGTGCCAGCTCTCCCAGGGACACTGAAGCTTTCTTT.

The V and J genes are TRBV7-9 and TRBJ1-2, with D perhaps matching TRBD1 (5 bases). The germline CDR1 and CDR2 sequences are SEHNR and FQNEAQ (reference sequence). The germline V and J ends were trimmed by 4 bases and 4 bases, with 10 bases remaining between them. CDR3 length: 13 residues. The CDR3 here is CASSSGAIYGYTF. CDR3 nucleotides: TGTGCCAGCAGCTCCGGGGCGATCTATGGCTACACCTTC.

This clonotype was observed a handful of times. The chain recombines TRBV28 with TRBJ1-2, with D unresolved. Trimming cost V 2 bases and J 4 bases, with 11 bases left between them. Germline V gene data show CDR1 as MDHEN and CDR2 as SYDVKM. CDR3 length: 14 residues. CDR3 sequence: CASSLSPGAYGYTF. CDR3 DNA: TGTGCCAGCAGTTTAAGTCCGGGCGCCTATGGCTACACCTTC.

The gene calls are TRBV5-1 and TRBJ2-1; D unresolved. Per the germline V gene, CDR1 is SGHRS and CDR2 is YFSETQ. This CDR3 has 14 residues. V was shortened by 4 bases and J by 5 bases, with 13 bases between the two germline ends. CDR3: CASSHTKDDNEQFF. CDR3 sequence (DNA): TGCGCCAGCAGCCATACTAAGGACGACAATGAGCAGTTCTTC.

The CDR3 region is CASSLVWYEQFF. The CDR3 DNA sequence: TGTGCCAGCAGCTTAGTTTGGTATGAGCAGTTCTTC. The chain links TRBV11-2 to TRBJ2-1; D unresolved. Germline lookup yields CDR1 SGHAT and CDR2 FQNNGV. V was clipped by 1 base and J by 8 bases, with 6 bases between them. This CDR3 has 12 amino acids.

In its sample, this clonotype was seen a few times. This rearrangement joins TRBV29-1 to TRBJ2-1, with 10 positions matching TRBD1. Trimming cost V 7 bases and J 7 bases; bases outside gene matches: 10. Germline values: CDR1 SQVTM, CDR2 ANQGSEA. The CDR3 runs 14 residues. CDR3 protein: CSGGWGQGTNEQFF. CDR3 nucleotides: TGCAGCGGGGGGTGGGGACAGGGGACTAATGAGCAGTTCTTC.

This sequence joins TRBV20-1 and TRBJ1-3; 9 nucleotides align to TRBD1. With V trimmed by 6 bases and J by 4 bases, 10 bases remained unmatched. CDR3 size: 15 residues. Germline V gene sequence: CDR1 DFQATT, CDR2 SNEGSKA (reference sequence). As DNA, the CDR3 is TGCAGTGCAGCGGAGGACAGGGGAGGAGGAAACACCATATATTTT. Translation gives CSAAEDRGGGNTIYF.

CDR3 DNA: TGTGCCAGCAGCTATGGGACAGGTGAAAAACTGTTTTTT. This encodes CASSYGTGEKLFF. V and J are TRBV7-2 and TRBJ1-4; 8 nucleotides match TRBD1. Germline CDR1 SGHTA, CDR2 FQGNSA. The CDR3 runs to 13 residues. V was pared by 4 bases and J by 7 bases, with 2 bases of the junction left unmatched.

The chain combines TRBV11-2 with TRBJ2-7; D is possibly TRBD1 or TRBD2 (5 bases each). The germline V gene has CDR1 SGHAT and CDR2 FQNNGV. This CDR3 spans 15 amino acids. The ends were cut back, 1 base at V and 3 bases at J, with 13 bases in the middle. In DNA form, the CDR3 reads TGTGCCAGCAGCTTAGTTTCACTAGGGGTCTACGAGCAGTACTTC. Protein product: CASSLVSLGVYEQYF.

This clonotype was seen ten or more times. The chain is built from TRBV20-1 and TRBJ1-2, with D tentatively TRBD1 (5 bases). The V gene lost 2 bases and the J gene lost 0 bases, with 7 bases spanning the gap. In germline, CDR1 is DFQATT, CDR2 SNEGSKA (reference sequence). The CDR3 runs to 13 residues. CDR3 DNA sequence: TGCAGTGCTAGAACAGGTTCTAACTATGGCTACACCTTC. As protein: CSARTGSNYGYTF.

This clonotype has more than one count but fewer than ten. The chain couples TRBV2 to TRBJ1-6; perhaps TRBD1 as D (5 bases). Germline V gives CDR1 SNHLY, CDR2 FYNNEI. Deletions cut 7 bases from V and 8 bases from J, with 15 bases between. This CDR3 comprises 14 residues. The CDR3 nucleotides are TGTGCCAGCATGGTGGGACCGTCGGATTCACCCCTCCACTTT. The encoded protein is CASMVGPSDSPLHF.

The J gene is TRBJ2-7, the V gene TRBV4-1; 8 positions agree with TRBD1. V shed 5 bases, J shed 1 base, and the junction held 10 bases outside the gene matches. The V gene's germline CDR1 is MGHRA and CDR2 YSYEKL. The CDR3 contains 16 residues. The CDR3, as DNA: TGCGCCAGCAGCAAAGGCGGGACAGGAACTTCCTACGAGCAGTACTTC. Translation: CASSKGGTGTSYEQYF.

The table lists this clonotype with many counts. The rearrangement links TRBV6-2 or TRBV6-3 to TRBJ2-1, with a tentative D call TRBD2 (5 bases). Germline CDR1 reads MNHEY; CDR2 reads SVGEGT. V shed 8 bases and J shed 8 bases, with 22 bases lying between them. The CDR3 runs to 15 residues. The CDR3 region is CASESRASNIHEQFF. The CDR3 bases are TGTGCCAGCGAGAGTAGGGCTAGCAATATTCATGAGCAGTTCTTC.

The gene calls are TRBV12-3 or TRBV12-4 and TRBJ2-3; D call uncertain. The CDR3 length is 16 residues. V gave up 1 base and J gave up 3 bases, with 14 bases separating them. The CDR3, as DNA: TGTGCCAGCAGTTTAGGAGGCGGACCAGAGACAGATACGCAGTATTTT. Amino acid sequence: CASSLGGGPETDTQYF.

This chain uses TRBV19 with TRBJ1-5; D possibly corresponds to TRBD1 (6 bases). The V gene lost 5 bases and the J gene lost 3 bases, with 11 bases spanning the gap. The germline V gene has CDR1 LNHDA and CDR2 SQIVND (reference sequence). This CDR3 region has 14 residues. CDR3 bases: TGTGCCAGTAGTGGACAGAGACACAATCAGCCCCAGCATTTT. This translates into CASSGQRHNQPQHF.